This T cell receptor (beta chain) was profiled in a study of T cells in narcolepsy. Overall study context: Donors had narcolepsy type 1 or type 2, or were healthy controls.

Libraries were prepared by immunoSEQ multiplex PCR; TCRdb keeps only in-frame clonotypes and omits some of them. The sample lists some 22,000 clones, about 82% occurring once. The CDR3 loop spans 13 amino acids. Germline V gene sequence: CDR1 KGHSH, CDR2 LQKENI. V lost 5 bases and J 5 bases, leaving 10 bases between the germline ends. The TCR was taken from a human donor in good health. The V call is TRBV18, the J call TRBJ1-5; perhaps TRBD1 as D (5 bases). The sequencing sample was made of memory (CD45RA-) CD4+ T cells from blood. This chain's CDR3 is CASSSGGDQPQHF. For the CDR3, the DNA is TGTGCCAGCTCAAGTGGGGGGGATCAGCCCCAGCATTTT.